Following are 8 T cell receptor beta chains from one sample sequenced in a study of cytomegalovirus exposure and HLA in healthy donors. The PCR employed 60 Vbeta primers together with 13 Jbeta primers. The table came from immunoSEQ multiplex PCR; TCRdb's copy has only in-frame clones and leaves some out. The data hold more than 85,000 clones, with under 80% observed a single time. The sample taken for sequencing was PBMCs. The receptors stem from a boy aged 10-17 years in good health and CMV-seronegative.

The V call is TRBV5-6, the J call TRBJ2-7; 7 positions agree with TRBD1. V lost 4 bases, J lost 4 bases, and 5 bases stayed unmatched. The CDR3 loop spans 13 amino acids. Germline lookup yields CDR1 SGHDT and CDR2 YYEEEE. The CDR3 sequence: CASSPDREYEQYF. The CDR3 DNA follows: TGTGCCAGCAGCCCAGACAGGGAGTACGAGCAGTACTTC.

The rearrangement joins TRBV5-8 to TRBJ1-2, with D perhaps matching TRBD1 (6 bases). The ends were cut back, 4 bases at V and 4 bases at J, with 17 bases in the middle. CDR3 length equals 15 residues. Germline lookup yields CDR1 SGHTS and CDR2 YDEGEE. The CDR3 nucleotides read TGTGCCAGCAGCAGCCGGAGGGGGGGATTCTATGGCTACACCTTC. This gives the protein CASSSRRGGFYGYTF.

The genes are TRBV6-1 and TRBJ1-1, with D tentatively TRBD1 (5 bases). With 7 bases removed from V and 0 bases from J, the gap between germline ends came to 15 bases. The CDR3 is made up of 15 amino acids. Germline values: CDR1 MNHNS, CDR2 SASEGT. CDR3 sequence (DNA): TGTGCCAGCACCAGGGAGGAGGGGATGAACACTGAAGCTTTCTTT. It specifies CASTREEGMNTEAFF.

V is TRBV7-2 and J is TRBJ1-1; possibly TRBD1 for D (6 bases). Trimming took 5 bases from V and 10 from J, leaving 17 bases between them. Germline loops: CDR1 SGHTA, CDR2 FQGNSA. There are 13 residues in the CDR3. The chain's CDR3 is CASSPQGTRGAFF. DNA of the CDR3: TGTGCCAGCAGCCCTCAGGGGACAAGGGGAGCTTTCTTT.

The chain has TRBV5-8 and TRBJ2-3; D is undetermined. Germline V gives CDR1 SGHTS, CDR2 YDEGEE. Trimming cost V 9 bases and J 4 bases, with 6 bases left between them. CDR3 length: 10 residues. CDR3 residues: CAITSDTQYF. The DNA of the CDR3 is TGTGCCATTACTTCAGATACGCAGTATTTT.

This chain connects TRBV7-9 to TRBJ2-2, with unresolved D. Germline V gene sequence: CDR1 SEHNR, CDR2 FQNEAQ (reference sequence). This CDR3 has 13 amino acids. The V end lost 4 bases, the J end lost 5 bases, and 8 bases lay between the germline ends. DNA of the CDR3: TGTGCCAGCAGCTCCGACTTGACCGGGGAGCTGTTTTTT. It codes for CASSSDLTGELFF.

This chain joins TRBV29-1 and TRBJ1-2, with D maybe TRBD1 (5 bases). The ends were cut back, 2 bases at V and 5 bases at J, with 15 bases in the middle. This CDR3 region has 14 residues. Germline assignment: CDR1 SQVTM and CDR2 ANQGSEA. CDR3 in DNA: TGCAGCGTTGAACCGGGGGAAGGGACTTATGGCTACACCTTC. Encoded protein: CSVEPGEGTYGYTF.

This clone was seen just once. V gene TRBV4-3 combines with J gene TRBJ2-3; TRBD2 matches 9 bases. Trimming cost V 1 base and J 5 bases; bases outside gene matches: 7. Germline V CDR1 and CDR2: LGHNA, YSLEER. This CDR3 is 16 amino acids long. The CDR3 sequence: CASSQVSGTSLDTQYF. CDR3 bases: TGCGCCAGCAGCCAAGTATCCGGGACTAGCCTAGATACGCAGTATTTT.